The T cell receptor (beta chain) described here comes from a study of spatial heterogeneity in lung cancer. Germline V gives CDR1 SEHNR, CDR2 FQNEAQ (reference sequence). CDR3 size: 15 residues. V was shortened by 5 bases and J by 0 bases, with 13 bases between the two germline ends. TCRdb re-derived calls from the 5' RACE reads in MiXCR, one entry per CDR3 protein. This table holds approximately 39,000 distinct CDR3 sequences, about 7.7% found once. Described time point: sample taken at primary tumor resection. This clonotype was counted a few times. The rearrangement uses TRBV7-9 and TRBJ1-1; D gene ambiguous. The sequence came from a female donor with early-stage non-small cell lung cancer. The input for sequencing was PBMCs, taken at surgery. The CDR3 nucleotides read TGTGCCAGCAGCCCCGCCGCGAGGATGAACACTGAAGCTTTCTTT. This sequence encodes CASSPAARMNTEAFF. The full variable domain, its missing parts supplied by reference TRBV7-9 and TRBJ1-1, is DTGVSQNPRHKITKRGQNVTFRCDPISEHNRLYWYRQTLGQGPEFLTYFQNEAQLEKSRLLSDRFSAERPKGSFSTLEIQRTEQGDSAMYLCASSPAARMNTEAFFGQGTRLTVV.